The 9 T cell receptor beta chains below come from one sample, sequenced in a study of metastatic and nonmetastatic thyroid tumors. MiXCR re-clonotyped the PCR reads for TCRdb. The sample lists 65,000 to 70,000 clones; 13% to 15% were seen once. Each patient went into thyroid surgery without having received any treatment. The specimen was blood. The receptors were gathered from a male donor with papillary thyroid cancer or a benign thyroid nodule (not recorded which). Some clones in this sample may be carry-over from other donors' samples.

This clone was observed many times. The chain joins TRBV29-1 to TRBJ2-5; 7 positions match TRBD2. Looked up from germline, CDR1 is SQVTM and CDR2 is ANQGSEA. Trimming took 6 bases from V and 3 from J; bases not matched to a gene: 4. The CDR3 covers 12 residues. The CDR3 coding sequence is TGCAGCGTAGAGGGAGGGGAAGAGACCCAGTACTTC. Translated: CSVEGGEETQYF.

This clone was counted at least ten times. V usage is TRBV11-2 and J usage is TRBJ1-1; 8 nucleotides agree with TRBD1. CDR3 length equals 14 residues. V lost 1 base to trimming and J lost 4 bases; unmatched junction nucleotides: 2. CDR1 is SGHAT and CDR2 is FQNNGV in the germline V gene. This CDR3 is CASSLGTGFTEAFF. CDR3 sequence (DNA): TGTGCCAGCAGCTTAGGGACAGGGTTCACTGAAGCTTTCTTT.

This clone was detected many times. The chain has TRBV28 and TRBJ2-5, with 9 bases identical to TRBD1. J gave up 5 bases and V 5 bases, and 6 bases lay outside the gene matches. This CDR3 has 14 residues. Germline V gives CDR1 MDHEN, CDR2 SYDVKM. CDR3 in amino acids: CASSPTGGRETQYF. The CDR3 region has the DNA TGTGCCAGCAGTCCTACAGGGGGCCGGGAGACCCAGTACTTC.

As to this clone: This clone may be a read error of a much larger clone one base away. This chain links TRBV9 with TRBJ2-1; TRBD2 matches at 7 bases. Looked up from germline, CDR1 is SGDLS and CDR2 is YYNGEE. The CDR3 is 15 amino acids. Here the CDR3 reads CASSSGKRGYNEKFF. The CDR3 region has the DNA TGTGCCAGCAGCAGCGGGAAGCGGGGTTACAATGAGAAGTTCTTC.

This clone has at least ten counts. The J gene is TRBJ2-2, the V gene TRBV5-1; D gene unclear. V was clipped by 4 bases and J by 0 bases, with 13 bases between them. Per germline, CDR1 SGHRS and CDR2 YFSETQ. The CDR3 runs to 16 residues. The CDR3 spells CASSPVGTANTGELFF. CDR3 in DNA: TGCGCCAGCAGCCCGGTTGGAACCGCGAACACCGGGGAGCTGTTTTTT.

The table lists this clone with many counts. CDR3 coding DNA: TGTGCCAGCAGCTTCTTCGGGAGTGGGTACAATGAGCAGTTCTTC. Its protein is CASSFFGSGYNEQFF. The chain couples TRBV27 to TRBJ2-1; D possibly corresponds to TRBD2 (6 bases). The CDR3 consists of 15 residues. Per germline, CDR1 MNHEY and CDR2 SMNVEV (reference sequence). V lost 6 bases and J lost 4, with 16 bases in between.

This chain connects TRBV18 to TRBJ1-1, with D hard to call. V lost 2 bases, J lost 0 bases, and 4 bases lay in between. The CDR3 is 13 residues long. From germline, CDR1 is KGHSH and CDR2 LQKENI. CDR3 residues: CASSPGLNTEAFF. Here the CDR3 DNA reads TGTGCCAGCTCACCAGGGCTGAACACTGAAGCTTTCTTT.

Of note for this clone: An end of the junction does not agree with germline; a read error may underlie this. CDR3 residues: CASSVASGGAPNEKLFF. DNA of the CDR3: TGTGCCAGCAGCGTAGCTTCAGGGGGCGCCCCTAATGAAAAACTGTTTTTT. V usage is TRBV7-9 and J usage is TRBJ1-4; 8 bases line up with TRBD1. The CDR3 is 17 residues long. CDR1 SEHNR and CDR2 FQNEAQ come from the germline V gene (reference sequence).

CDR3 sequence reads: CASSWRGLAGDEQYF. CDR3 sequence (DNA): TGTGCCAGCAGCTGGAGGGGCCTAGCGGGCGACGAGCAGTACTTC. This chain links TRBV7-3 with TRBJ2-7; 8 nucleotides agree with TRBD2. The CDR3 contains 15 residues. From germline, CDR1 is SGHTA and CDR2 FQGTGA. V was pared by 4 bases and J by 5 bases, with 10 bases of the junction left unmatched.